This T cell receptor (beta chain) was sequenced in a study of prognosis after radiotherapy for stage I lung cancer. Study as a whole: No patient had concurrent therapy with stereotactic body radiotherapy. Findings and caveats of the study: Tumor-specific reactivity of the expanded TCR clones remained undetermined.

TCR beta CDR3 was amplified from genomic DNA by two-round multiplex PCR. For every TRBV and TRBJ gene, a specific primer was used in first-round PCR. The second round of PCR employed universal primers. MiXCR, applied by TCRdb to the multiplex PCR reads, yields one record per CDR3 protein. The sample carries over 50,000 distinct CDR3 sequences, about 37% recorded once. This clonotype was observed many times. The antigen is undetermined. The TCR comes from a donor over 45 with non-small cell lung cancer. The material sequenced was PBMCs, taken before or after stereotactic body radiation therapy (not recorded which).

CDR3 sequence reads: CAVAGGTSTDTQYF. CDR3 DNA sequence: TGTGCCGTGGCGGGAGGGACCTCCACAGATACGCAGTATTTT. The chain is built from TRBV2 and TRBJ2-3; TRBD2 matches at 9 bases. Germline values: CDR1 SNHLY, CDR2 FYNNEI. The J segment lost 2 bases and the V segment lost 11 bases, leaving 8 bases of the junction unmatched. This CDR3 has 14 residues.